These 16 T cell receptor beta chains came from one sample sequenced in a study of cytomegalovirus exposure and HLA in healthy donors. PCR amplification relied on 60 Vbeta primers (plus 13 Jbeta primers). The method was immunoSEQ multiplex PCR; TCRdb's version includes in-frame clones alone and lacks a portion of them. The sample has about 40,000 clones, roughly half seen once. Material: PBMCs. These receptors all come from a human donor in good health.

Only one count was recorded for this clone. The chain joins TRBV7-3 to TRBJ1-5; 9 nucleotides line up with TRBD1. The CDR3 totals 16 residues. Germline CDR1 reads SGHTA; CDR2 reads FQGTGA. V shed 1 base and J 3 bases; nucleotides not matched to a gene: 4. Written as DNA, the CDR3 is TGTGCCAGCAGCTTAAGAGGACAGGGGTACAATCAGCCCCAGCATTTT. Translating gives CASSLRGQGYNQPQHF. Using reference TRBV7-3 and TRBJ1-5 for the parts outside the CDR3, the full variable domain is GAGVSQTPSNKVTEKGKYVELRCDPISGHTALYWYRQSLGQGPEFLIYFQGTGAADDSGLPNDRFFAVRPEGSVSTLKIQRTERGDSAVYLCASSLRGQGYNQPQHFGDGTRLSIL.

This clone was observed a few times. J is TRBJ1-1 and V is TRBV19; D possibly corresponds to TRBD1 (6 bases). The CDR3 runs to 14 residues. V lost 4 bases and J lost 11, with 20 bases in between. CDR1 and CDR2 (germline): LNHDA, SQIVND (reference sequence). In nucleotides, the CDR3 is TGTGCCAGTAGTAGCCAGGGGAGTAGTACGATTGCTTTCTTT. Protein product: CASSSQGSSTIAFF.

This rearrangement joins TRBV19 to TRBJ1-4; D gene unclear. Germline CDR1 is LNHDA and CDR2 is SQIVND (reference sequence). This CDR3 is built from 14 residues. Trimming pared 7 bases from V and 5 bases from J, leaving 14 bases between. The CDR3 nucleotides read TGTGCCAGTACTTACAGCTTCACCAATGAAAAACTGTTTTTT. It is translated as CASTYSFTNEKLFF.

The chain uses TRBV6-1 and TRBJ1-2, with 9 nucleotides matching TRBD1. Germline V CDR1 and CDR2: MNHNS, SASEGT. Trimming at V came to 11 bases and at J to 7 bases, leaving 11 bases not matched to a gene. This CDR3 is built from 13 residues. The CDR3 sequence: CAAWDRVSVGYTF. The CDR3 nucleotides read TGTGCCGCTTGGGACAGGGTATCCGTTGGCTACACCTTC.

This clone was observed a handful of times. This chain links TRBV30 with TRBJ1-5, with a weak D call TRBD1 (6 bases). The CDR3 has 15 residues. Looked up from germline, CDR1 is GTSNPN and CDR2 is SVGIG (reference sequence). V was clipped by 3 bases and J by 1 base, with 13 bases between them. CDR3: CAWSSGTPSNQPQHF. The CDR3 DNA is TGTGCCTGGAGCTCAGGGACACCGAGCAATCAGCCCCAGCATTTT.

This sequence joins TRBV7-2 and TRBJ1-2; 10 bases map to TRBD1. The CDR3 extends over 13 amino acids. The J segment lost 8 bases and the V segment lost 1 base, leaving 1 base of the junction unmatched. Per the germline V gene, CDR1 is SGHTA and CDR2 is FQGNSA. DNA for the CDR3: TGTGCCAGCAGCTTAGGGACAGGGGGAGGCTACACCTTC. Translating gives CASSLGTGGGYTF.

This chain connects TRBV19 to TRBJ1-1; D perhaps matches TRBD1 (6 bases). Trimming took 5 bases from V and 3 from J, leaving 13 bases between them. Germline values: CDR1 LNHDA, CDR2 SQIVND (reference sequence). The CDR3 contains 14 residues. The CDR3 sequence is CASSLLTGYTEAFF. CDR3 nucleotides: TGTGCCAGTAGTTTGCTTACAGGGTACACTGAAGCTTTCTTT.

The genes are TRBV28 and TRBJ2-4; 8 bases agree with TRBD1. The CDR3 runs 16 residues. Germline-derived CDR1 and CDR2 are MDHEN and SYDVKM. With 6 bases clipped from V and 0 bases from J, the junction kept 7 bases outside the gene matches. The CDR3 sequence: CASRRTGTLAKNIQYF. CDR3 DNA sequence: TGTGCCAGCAGGAGGACAGGGACGCTAGCCAAAAACATTCAGTACTTC.

This clone was seen only a few times. The V call is TRBV4-3, the J call TRBJ1-6; D not resolved. Germline loops: CDR1 LGHNA, CDR2 YSLEER. There are 17 residues in the CDR3. Trimming cost V 0 bases and J 4 bases, with 13 bases left between them. The CDR3, as DNA: TGCGCCAGCAGCCAAGATTTAGCAGTCCCATATAATTCACCCCTCCACTTT. Amino acids: CASSQDLAVPYNSPLHF.

This chain links TRBV11-2 with TRBJ1-3, with a weak D call TRBD1 (5 bases). Trimming took 4 bases from V and 2 from J, leaving 6 bases between them. This CDR3 has 13 amino acids. The germline V gene encodes CDR1 SGHAT and CDR2 FQNNGV. CDR3 amino acids: CASSSGPGNTIYF. DNA for the CDR3: TGTGCCAGCAGCTCAGGGCCTGGAAACACCATATATTTT.

The chain couples TRBV25-1 to TRBJ1-4, with 7 nucleotides matching TRBD1. J was trimmed by 6 bases and V by 1 base; bases with no gene match: 5. Germline loops: CDR1 MGHDK, CDR2 SYGVNS. CDR3 length: 15 amino acids. The CDR3, as DNA: TGTGCCAGCAGTGAATTGGCAGGGGGAGATGAAAAACTGTTTTTT. It specifies CASSELAGGDEKLFF.

This sequence joins TRBV19 and TRBJ1-4, with a possible D match to TRBD1 (6 bases). The CDR3 consists of 16 residues. With 4 bases removed from V and 4 bases from J, the gap between germline ends came to 16 bases. Germline lookup yields CDR1 LNHDA and CDR2 SQIVND (reference sequence). DNA for the CDR3: TGTGCCAGTAGTACCCCCCGAGGGGGGGATAATGAAAAACTGTTTTTT. Protein: CASSTPRGGDNEKLFF.

This clone is deemed medium-sized. This CDR3 is also generated by other DNA sequences in the sample. V is TRBV5-6 and J is TRBJ1-5, with a weak D call TRBD1 (5 bases). V gave up 0 bases and J gave up 4 bases, with 5 bases separating them. The germline CDR1 and CDR2 sequences are SGHDT and YYEEEE. CDR3 length equals 13 residues. The CDR3 spells CASSLAGNQPQHF. DNA of the CDR3: TGTGCCAGCAGCTTGGCAGGGAATCAGCCCCAGCATTTT.

The V and J genes are TRBV11-2 and TRBJ1-1, with D tentatively TRBD1 (5 bases). This CDR3 has 14 amino acids. The germline CDR1 and CDR2 sequences are SGHAT and FQNNGV. V lost 1 base and J 0 bases, leaving 6 bases between the germline ends. The chain's CDR3 is CASSLAQVNTEAFF. The CDR3 nucleotides read TGTGCCAGCAGCTTAGCACAGGTGAACACTGAAGCTTTCTTT.

This rearrangement joins TRBV9 to TRBJ1-2; D may be TRBD1 (5 bases). Looked up from germline, CDR1 is SGDLS and CDR2 is YYNGEE. Trimming shortened V by 0 bases and J by 4 bases, and 10 bases separated the two germline ends. The CDR3 spans 14 residues. The CDR3 DNA sequence: TGTGCCAGCAGCGTAGGCCAGGGTACCTATGGCTACACCTTC. Amino acids: CASSVGQGTYGYTF.

The rearrangement joins TRBV27 to TRBJ1-4; no clear D gene. The CDR3 length is 14 residues. Germline V gene sequence: CDR1 MNHEY, CDR2 SMNVEV (reference sequence). The V and J ends lost 5 bases and 5 bases respectively, with 12 bases between them. CDR3 residues: CASSGRTQNEKLFF. CDR3 sequence (DNA): TGTGCCAGCAGTGGCAGAACACAAAATGAAAAACTGTTTTTT.